This T cell receptor beta chain was retrieved from a study of blood T cell repertoires in COVID-19. Method: immunoSEQ multiplex PCR; TCRdb's copy keeps in-frame clones and lacks some. The profile shows some 300,000 clones, 70% to 90% of them singletons. A remark on this clone: The same CDR3 is also encoded by other DNA sequences in this sample.

Losses at the gene ends were 4 bases for V and 2 bases for J; bases not matched to a gene: 2. Germline loops: CDR1 SGHRS, CDR2 YFSETQ. This CDR3 has 14 amino acids. The receptor was isolated from a man between 65 and 85 years old with acute or convalescent COVID-19. Input material: peripheral blood. The V call is TRBV5-1, the J call TRBJ1-1; 10 bases fit TRBD1. The CDR3 sequence: CASSRDRGNTEAFF. The CDR3 DNA reads TGCGCCAGCAGCCGGGACAGGGGAAACACTGAAGCTTTCTTT.